Shown below are 21 T cell receptor beta chains from a single sample sequenced in a study of graft-versus-host responses after intestinal transplantation. Data came from immunoSEQ multiplex PCR; TCRdb stores just in-frame clones and leaves some out. The data hold some 43,000 clones, with approximately 94% observed a single time. The sequenced sample was PBMCs, obtained around 330 days after intestinal transplant. These receptors originate from a human patient who received an intestinal transplant, so some T cells may come from the graft donor.

This clone was seen only once. The chain is built from TRBV7-6 and TRBJ1-2, with no clear D. The ends were cut back, 6 bases at V and 7 bases at J, with 15 bases in the middle. The CDR3 is made up of 13 amino acids. Germline CDR1 and CDR2: SGHVS and FNYEAQ. This CDR3 reads CASSLDTGSGYTF. CDR3 nucleotide sequence: TGTGCCAGCAGTCTCGACACGGGGAGTGGCTACACCTTC.

This rearrangement joins TRBV6-1 to TRBJ1-4, with D hard to call. The CDR3 covers 15 residues. CDR1 MNHNS and CDR2 SASEGT come from the germline V gene. Trimming cost V 4 bases and J 6 bases, with 15 bases left between them. CDR3 in amino acids: CASSGRTLEDEKLFF. Here the CDR3 DNA reads TGTGCCAGCAGTGGAAGGACGCTCGAGGATGAAAAACTGTTTTTT.

This sequence joins TRBV7-9 and TRBJ1-6, with a tentative D call TRBD1 (5 bases). Germline CDR1 and CDR2: SEHNR and FQNEAQ (reference sequence). The CDR3 has 15 amino acids. The V end was cut by 1 base, the J end by 5 bases, with 9 bases between. DNA of the CDR3: TGTGCCAGCAGCTTAGGACAGAGTAATAATTCACCCCTCCACTTT. The encoded protein is CASSLGQSNNSPLHF.

This clone showed up just once. V is TRBV27 and J is TRBJ1-6; 8 positions agree with TRBD1. Germline CDR1 is MNHEY and CDR2 is SMNVEV (reference sequence). CDR3 length: 17 amino acids. J was trimmed by 9 bases and V by 1 base; bases with no gene match: 11. CDR3 in DNA: TGTGCCAGCAGTTTATTAGGACAGGGAAGTTGGAGTTCACCCCTCCACTTT. Its protein product is CASSLLGQGSWSSPLHF.

V gene TRBV15 combines with J gene TRBJ2-1, with a tentative D call TRBD2 (6 bases). This CDR3 is built from 13 residues. With 7 bases removed from V and 9 bases from J, the gap between germline ends came to 16 bases. Germline-derived CDR1 and CDR2 are LNHNV and YYDKDF (reference sequence). The CDR3 is CATKSLALGEQFF. In nucleotides, the CDR3 is TGTGCCACCAAAAGTCTAGCGTTAGGTGAGCAGTTCTTC.

Only one count was recorded for this clone. This chain joins TRBV28 and TRBJ2-5; 11 bases align to TRBD2. After removal of 7 bases from V and 7 bases from J, the junction contained 11 bases not matched to a gene. Germline values: CDR1 MDHEN, CDR2 SYDVKM. The CDR3 spans 15 residues. CDR3 loop: CASTQTSGVSGTQYF. The CDR3 region has the DNA TGTGCCAGCACCCAGACTAGCGGGGTCTCAGGGACCCAGTACTTC.

The genes are TRBV30 and TRBJ1-5; 8 bases match TRBD1. Germline V gene sequence: CDR1 GTSNPN, CDR2 SVGIG (reference sequence). This CDR3 contains 12 residues. V shed 3 bases and J 6 bases; nucleotides not matched to a gene: 1. CDR3 residues: CAWRTGAQPQHF. The CDR3 coding sequence is TGTGCCTGGAGGACAGGGGCTCAGCCCCAGCATTTT.

The CDR3 protein is CASNQVGGGQETQYF. The CDR3 DNA reads as TGTGCCAGTAACCAAGTAGGCGGGGGGCAAGAGACCCAGTACTTC. The chain links TRBV27 to TRBJ2-5; 8 bases are a match to TRBD2. The CDR3 extends over 15 amino acids. In germline, CDR1 is MNHEY, CDR2 SMNVEV (reference sequence). The V and J ends lost 9 bases and 2 bases, in that order; junction bases with no gene match: 11.

The CDR3: CASSVSTSISGNYNEQFF. The DNA for the CDR3 is TGTGCCAGCAGCGTTAGCACCTCGATTAGCGGAAACTACAATGAGCAGTTCTTC. The chain combines TRBV7-6 with TRBJ2-1; TRBD2 might be the D (6 bases). Trimming removed 5 bases from V and 3 bases from J, with 23 bases in between. The CDR3 covers 18 residues. Germline values: CDR1 SGHVS, CDR2 FNYEAQ.

This chain uses TRBV6-5 with TRBJ2-5; D is undetermined. The CDR3 loop spans 13 amino acids. The V end lost 2 bases, the J end lost 1 base, and 5 bases lay between the germline ends. In germline, CDR1 is MNHEY, CDR2 SVGAGI. CDR3 sequence: CASSYDLQETQYF. The CDR3 DNA follows: TGTGCCAGCAGTTACGACCTCCAAGAGACCCAGTACTTC.

The chain joins TRBV25-1 to TRBJ2-4, with 12 bases identical to TRBD2. Germline V gene sequence: CDR1 MGHDK, CDR2 SYGVNS. The CDR3 sequence is 17 residues long. Trimming cost V 3 bases and J 10 bases; bases outside gene matches: 13. The CDR3 loop is CASSDLPSGGARGIQYF. The DNA for the CDR3 is TGTGCCAGCAGTGATCTTCCTAGCGGGGGGGCTCGAGGGATTCAGTACTTC.

V usage is TRBV27 and J usage is TRBJ1-6; 7 bases match TRBD1. The CDR3 extends over 14 amino acids. The junction had 5 bases not matched to a gene; V was cut back by 2 bases and J by 10 bases. Looked up from germline, CDR1 is MNHEY and CDR2 is SMNVEV (reference sequence). The CDR3 DNA reads TGTGCCAGCAGTTTACGAGGGGGCGGGTCACCCCTCCACTTT. Protein product: CASSLRGGGSPLHF.

The rearrangement joins TRBV4-1 to TRBJ1-6, with D possibly TRBD1 on 5 matching bases. V shed 8 bases and J shed 5 bases, with 13 bases lying between them. The CDR3 is 14 residues long. The V gene's germline CDR1 is MGHRA and CDR2 YSYEKL. The CDR3 reads CASRKTEDNSPLHF. In DNA form, the CDR3 reads TGCGCCAGCCGAAAGACAGAAGATAATTCACCCCTCCACTTT.

In its sample, this clone was seen once. The gene calls are TRBV7-9 and TRBJ2-1; D is unclear. CDR3 size: 18 residues. From germline, CDR1 is SEHNR and CDR2 FQNEAQ (reference sequence). The V gene lost 5 bases and the J gene lost 0 bases, with 20 bases spanning the gap. CDR3 residues: CASSPGSGRLRSYNEQFF. CDR3 coding DNA: TGTGCCAGCAGCCCAGGCTCGGGCAGGCTTCGCTCCTACAATGAGCAGTTCTTC.

This CDR3 reads CASILQGGHEQYF. In DNA form, the CDR3 reads TGTGCCAGCATCCTACAGGGTGGTCACGAGCAGTACTTC. This chain links TRBV6-5 with TRBJ2-7; D might be TRBD1 (6 bases). The V end was cut by 7 bases, the J end by 5 bases, with 15 bases between. The germline CDR1 and CDR2 sequences are MNHEY and SVGAGI. This CDR3 region has 13 residues.

The rearrangement uses TRBV2 and TRBJ2-7; TRBD1 matches at 7 bases. After removal of 8 bases from V and 2 bases from J, the junction contained 6 bases not matched to a gene. CDR1 and CDR2 (germline): SNHLY, FYNNEI. This CDR3 spans 13 amino acids. The CDR3 DNA reads as TGTGCCAGCGGGGACAGCGGAGCCTACGAGCAGTACTTC. Encoded protein: CASGDSGAYEQYF.

CDR3 residues: CASSWGGTGELFF. The CDR3 DNA reads TGTGCCAGCAGCTGGGGGGGGACCGGGGAGCTGTTTTTT. The V and J genes are TRBV7-2 and TRBJ2-2; 7 nucleotides match TRBD2. The J segment lost 5 bases and the V segment lost 4 bases, leaving 1 base of the junction unmatched. The CDR3 runs to 13 residues. Germline CDR1 is SGHTA and CDR2 is FQGNSA.

The chain employs TRBV7-9 and TRBJ2-7; D unresolved. The CDR3 length is 13 residues. V lost 4 bases and J lost 0, with 7 bases in between. CDR1 and CDR2 from the germline V gene are SEHNR and FQNEAQ (reference sequence). The CDR3 bases are TGTGCCAGCAGCTCGGACGACTCCTACGAGCAGTACTTC. It yields the protein CASSSDDSYEQYF.

This chain's CDR3 is CASSFQSGAKNIQYF. CDR3 coding DNA: TGCGCCAGCAGCTTCCAAAGTGGTGCCAAAAACATTCAGTACTTC. The gene calls are TRBV5-1 and TRBJ2-4; D call uncertain. The CDR3 contains 15 residues. The V end was cut by 2 bases, the J end by 1 base, with 10 bases between. Germline CDR1 and CDR2: SGHRS and YFSETQ. Drawing the rest from reference TRBV5-1 and TRBJ2-4, the complete variable domain is KAGVTQTPRYLIKTRGQQVTLSCSPISGHRSVSWYQQTPGQGLQFLFEYFSETQRNKGNFPGRFSGRQFSNSRSEMNVSTLELGDSALYLCASSFQSGAKNIQYFGAGTRLSVL.

The V call is TRBV5-1, the J call TRBJ1-3, with unresolved D. The V gene lost 0 bases and the J gene lost 8 bases, with 15 bases spanning the gap. CDR3 length: 15 residues. The V gene's germline CDR1 is SGHRS and CDR2 YFSETQ. As DNA, the CDR3 is TGCGCCAGCAGCTTGGCCGGCAGTGTTAGGGACACCATATATTTT. This sequence encodes CASSLAGSVRDTIYF.

The gene calls are TRBV10-1 and TRBJ2-7; D uncertain. V lost 5 bases and J 5 bases, leaving 7 bases between the germline ends. The CDR3 sequence is 11 residues long. Germline V lookup: CDR1 WNHNN, CDR2 SYGVQD (reference sequence). The CDR3 nucleotides read TGCGCCAGCAGTATAGGCCACGAGCAGTACTTC. Translating it yields CASSIGHEQYF.